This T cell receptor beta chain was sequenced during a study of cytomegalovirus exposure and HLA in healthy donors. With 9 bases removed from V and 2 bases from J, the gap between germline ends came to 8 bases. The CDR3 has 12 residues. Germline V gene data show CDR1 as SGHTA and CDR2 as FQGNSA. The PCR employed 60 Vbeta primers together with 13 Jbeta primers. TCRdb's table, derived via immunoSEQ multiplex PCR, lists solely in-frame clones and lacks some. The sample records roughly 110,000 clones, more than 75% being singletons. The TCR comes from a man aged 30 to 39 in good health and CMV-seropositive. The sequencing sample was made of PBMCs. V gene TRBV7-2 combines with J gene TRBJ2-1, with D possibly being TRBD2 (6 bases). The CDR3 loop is CASWGAYNEQFF. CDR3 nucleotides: TGTGCCAGTTGGGGGGCCTACAATGAGCAGTTCTTC. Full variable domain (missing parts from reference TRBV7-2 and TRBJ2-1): GAGVSQSPSNKVTEKGKDVELRCDPISGHTALYWYRQSLGQGLEFLIYFQGNSAPDKSGLPSDRFSAERTGGSVSTLTIQRTQQEDSAVYLCASWGAYNEQFFGPGTRLTVL.